This T cell receptor (beta chain) was observed in a study of technical replicates of blood from a few donors. Losses at the gene ends were 3 bases for V and 0 bases for J; bases not matched to a gene: 3. The CDR3 spans 15 residues. Per germline, CDR1 GTSNPN and CDR2 SVGIG (reference sequence). This clone was recorded a few times. Repertoires were generated with immunoSEQ multiplex PCR, while TCRdb's copy carries only in-frame clones and drops some. The data contain about 72,000 clones, roughly 95% of them singletons. The sample taken for sequencing was T cells isolated from PBMCs. V and J are TRBV30 and TRBJ1-1; 11 nucleotides line up with TRBD1. The sequence was collected from a human donor in good health. CDR3 in amino acids: CAWSGTGGVNTEAFF. DNA of the CDR3: TGTGCCTGGAGCGGGACAGGGGGAGTGAACACTGAAGCTTTCTTT.